Shown below are 30 T cell receptor beta chains from a single sample sequenced in a study of blood T cells in healthy people across ages. Together with a sample-barcoded 5' primer, a J-beta primer mix was included in a second PCR lasting 7 to 11 cycles. TCRdb reanalysed the 5' RACE reads using MiXCR and keeps one entry per CDR3 protein. In the table there are about 900,000 distinct CDR3 sequences, approximately 49% of which are singletons. The specimen was blood. The origin of the receptors is a man aged 25-45 years in good health.

The chain uses TRBV5-1 and TRBJ2-3; the D gene is possibly TRBD1 (5 bases). The CDR3 spans 14 residues. Trimming cost V 5 bases and J 0 bases, with 10 bases left between them. Germline values: CDR1 SGHRS, CDR2 YFSETQ. In DNA, the CDR3 is TGCGCCAGCAGGGAAGGGGTTAGCACAGATACGCAGTATTTT. The encoded protein is CASREGVSTDTQYF.

The chain recombines TRBV20-1 with TRBJ2-1, with 8 positions matching TRBD1. CDR1 DFQATT and CDR2 SNEGSKA come from the germline V gene (reference sequence). This CDR3 contains 16 residues. V was clipped by 6 bases and J by 0 bases; unmatched bases: 10. The CDR3 DNA is TGCAGTGCACACGACAGGGGCGTAAGCTCCTACAATGAGCAGTTCTTC. Its translation: CSAHDRGVSSYNEQFF.

The J gene is TRBJ2-1, the V gene TRBV7-2; D is unclear. The V end lost 5 bases, the J end lost 5 bases, and 13 bases lay between the germline ends. The CDR3 totals 14 residues. Germline V gene lookup returns CDR1 SGHTA and CDR2 FQGNSA. CDR3 residues: CASSPSASNNEQFF. The CDR3 coding sequence is TGTGCCAGCAGCCCAAGCGCGAGCAACAATGAGCAGTTCTTC.

This chain uses TRBV10-3 with TRBJ1-4, with 8 bases that match TRBD1. CDR3 size: 13 residues. With V trimmed by 10 bases and J by 7 bases, 8 bases remained unmatched. The germline V gene has CDR1 ENHRY and CDR2 SYGVKD. The CDR3 here is CATTTGDREKLFF. The DNA for the CDR3 is TGTGCCACCACGACAGGGGATCGTGAAAAACTGTTTTTT.

Here the CDR3 DNA reads TGTGCCAGCAGGACAGGGGGTTTTTTAAGCTACAATGAGCAGTTCTTC. The encoded protein is CASRTGGFLSYNEQFF. V and J are TRBV12-3 or TRBV12-4 and TRBJ2-1, with 9 bases fitting TRBD1. The CDR3 contains 16 residues. Losses at the gene ends were 6 bases for V and 3 bases for J; bases not matched to a gene: 9.

The chain uses TRBV7-7 and TRBJ2-1, with D unresolved. Germline-derived CDR1 and CDR2 are SSHAT and FNYEAQ (reference sequence). This CDR3 spans 16 amino acids. The CDR3 DNA follows: TGTGCTAGTAGCCCAGGACCCTTAGCCCTAGGTAGTGAGCAGTTCTTC. This translates into CASSPGPLALGSEQFF.

The gene calls are TRBV6-5 and TRBJ2-3; 10 bases align to TRBD2. V was clipped by 0 bases and J by 6 bases; unmatched bases: 12. From germline, CDR1 is MNHEY and CDR2 SVGAGI. The CDR3 sequence is 18 residues long. CDR3 sequence: CASSYSVSSGGAPDTQYF. For the CDR3, the DNA is TGTGCCAGCAGTTACTCTGTTTCCAGCGGGGGGGCCCCGGATACGCAGTATTTT.

The chain uses TRBV12-3 or TRBV12-4 and TRBJ1-2; D remains unclear. Deletions cut 3 bases from V and 8 bases from J, with 19 bases between. The CDR3 is made up of 15 amino acids. The CDR3 loop is CASSFPLADGVGYTF. The CDR3 DNA reads TGTGCCAGCAGTTTTCCCCTGGCAGATGGGGTGGGCTACACCTTC.

This rearrangement joins TRBV29-1 to TRBJ1-5; 7 bases fit TRBD1. Trimming cost V 4 bases and J 2 bases; bases outside gene matches: 5. The length of the CDR3 is 14 residues. Germline lookup yields CDR1 SQVTM and CDR2 ANQGSEA. The CDR3 region has the DNA TGCAGCGTTGTTGACAGGGAAGGCAATCAGCCCCAGCATTTT. Encoded protein: CSVVDREGNQPQHF.

Concerning this clonotype itself: This sequence may be a read error, since a much larger clone differs from it by one base. The chain combines TRBV20-1 with TRBJ2-5; D unclear. Trimming left V 0 bases short and J 7 bases short, with 9 bases between. CDR1 DFQATT and CDR2 SNEGSKA come from the germline V gene (reference sequence). The CDR3 has 12 residues. The chain's CDR3 is CSARDLKGTQYF. In nucleotides, the CDR3 is TGCAGTGCTAGAGACCTAAAAGGGACCCAGTACTTC.

A remark on this clonotype: It may be a read error: a sequence one base away is much more abundant. DNA of the CDR3: TGTGCCAGCAGCCCCTCTAGCGGGAGGAATGAGCAGTACTTC. Its translation: CASSPSSGRNEQYF. The chain couples TRBV12-3 or TRBV12-4 to TRBJ2-5; TRBD2 aligns across 11 bases. J was trimmed by 11 bases and V by 6 bases; bases with no gene match: 11. There are 14 residues in the CDR3.

Notes on this clonotype: Compared with germline, one end of the junction differs, possibly owing to a read error. The V call is TRBV20-1, the J call TRBJ1-5; 8 bases are a match to TRBD1. Germline V gene sequence: CDR1 DFQATT, CDR2 SNEGSKA (reference sequence). The CDR3 runs 15 residues. This CDR3 is CSARDGTGFNRPQHF. The CDR3, as DNA: TGCAGTGCTAGAGATGGGACAGGCTTCAATCGGCCCCAGCATTTT.

This clonotype showed up many times. V and J are TRBV3-1 and TRBJ2-7; TRBD1 or TRBD2 may be the D gene (5 bases each). Germline lookup yields CDR1 LGHDT and CDR2 YNNKEL (reference sequence). This CDR3 spans 13 amino acids. The V and J ends lost 0 bases and 2 bases respectively, with 5 bases between them. The CDR3 protein is CASSQEGPYEQYF. In nucleotides, the CDR3 is TGTGCCAGCAGCCAAGAGGGACCCTACGAGCAGTACTTC.

The gene calls are TRBV6-6 and TRBJ2-1, with unresolved D. The germline gives CDR1 MNHNY, CDR2 SVGAGI (reference sequence). The CDR3 spans 13 residues. V lost 6 bases and J lost 6, with 12 bases in between. Here the CDR3 DNA reads TGTGCCAGCAGAAAACCGGCGGCCAATGAGCAGTTCTTC. Its protein product is CASRKPAANEQFF.

J is TRBJ2-5 and V is TRBV2; no firm D call. V dropped 10 bases and J dropped 4 bases, with 16 bases sitting between them. Germline CDR1 and CDR2: SNHLY and FYNNEI. The CDR3 has 13 amino acids. The CDR3, as DNA: TGTGCCACCTCGCTGACTGGCCCAGAGACCCAGTACTTC. As protein: CATSLTGPETQYF.

This clonotype was observed many times. This chain links TRBV4-2 with TRBJ2-5; possibly TRBD1 or TRBD2 for D (5 bases each). CDR1 LGHNA and CDR2 YNFKEQ come from the germline V gene. V shed 4 bases and J shed 1 base, with 13 bases lying between them. This CDR3 spans 15 amino acids. The CDR3 sequence: CASSPGSGPQETQYF. CDR3 nucleotide sequence: TGTGCCAGCAGCCCAGGATCGGGGCCCCAAGAGACCCAGTACTTC.

The chain carries TRBV9 and TRBJ2-3, with D unresolved. The germline CDR1 and CDR2 sequences are SGDLS and YYNGEE. CDR3 length: 14 amino acids. Trimming shortened V by 4 bases and J by 5 bases, and 14 bases separated the two germline ends. CDR3 sequence: CASSIRRWGDTQYF. The CDR3 DNA reads as TGTGCCAGCAGCATCCGTAGATGGGGAGATACGCAGTATTTT.

The chain links TRBV4-1 to TRBJ1-5; D not certain. The CDR3 loop spans 13 amino acids. Trimming removed 4 bases from V and 6 bases from J, with 10 bases in between. Germline V gene lookup returns CDR1 MGHRA and CDR2 YSYEKL. The CDR3 DNA sequence: TGCGCCAGCAGCCCTCGTTGGGGTCAGCCCCAGCATTTT. This gives the protein CASSPRWGQPQHF.

This clonotype showed up just a few times. The chain uses TRBV20-1 and TRBJ2-1, with TRBD2 as a possible D gene (5 bases). This CDR3 is built from 14 residues. Trimming removed 2 bases at V and 5 bases at J, with 13 bases between. Germline V gene data show CDR1 as DFQATT and CDR2 as SNEGSKA (reference sequence). The DNA of the CDR3 is TGCAGTGCTAGAAACAAGGACTCTAACAATGAGCAGTTCTTC. Its protein product is CSARNKDSNNEQFF.

This clonotype came up many times. This chain uses TRBV12-3 or TRBV12-4 with TRBJ2-7; no clear D gene. Trimming took 0 bases from V and 0 from J, leaving 6 bases between them. This CDR3 is built from 14 residues. CDR3 sequence (DNA): TGTGCCAGCAGTTTAGCTCATGGCTCCTACGAGCAGTACTTC. As protein: CASSLAHGSYEQYF.

This clonotype occurred a few times. V gene TRBV7-9 combines with J gene TRBJ1-4, with D perhaps TRBD1 (5 bases). The CDR3 is 13 residues long. The ends were cut back, 8 bases at V and 7 bases at J, with 14 bases in the middle. Germline CDR1 SEHNR, CDR2 FQNEAQ (reference sequence). CDR3 in amino acids: CASLVQGAEKLFF. CDR3 bases: TGTGCCAGCTTAGTTCAGGGTGCTGAAAAACTGTTTTTT.

This clonotype was counted a few times. This rearrangement joins TRBV7-2 to TRBJ2-4, with 9 bases matching TRBD2. This CDR3 comprises 18 residues. Germline V gene sequence: CDR1 SGHTA, CDR2 FQGNSA. The V segment lost 3 bases and the J segment 5 bases; nucleotides outside the gene matches: 14. CDR3 DNA sequence: TGTGCCAGCAGCTTGGGGCGGGGGGGCATGTCTGGGCAAAACATTCAGTACTTC. This sequence encodes CASSLGRGGMSGQNIQYF.

This clonotype was recorded a few times. J is TRBJ2-1 and V is TRBV20-1; either TRBD1 or TRBD2 may fit D (5 bases each). V lost 4 bases, J lost 0 bases, and 16 bases lay in between. The CDR3 covers 16 residues. Germline V gene lookup returns CDR1 DFQATT and CDR2 SNEGSKA (reference sequence). CDR3 sequence reads: CSATAGSTSSYNEQFF. The CDR3 nucleotides read TGCAGTGCTACAGCAGGGAGTACGAGCTCCTACAATGAGCAGTTCTTC.

The CDR3 loop reads CSVDSTLAGTFNTEAFF. CDR3 bases: TGCAGCGTCGATTCGACCTTGGCCGGAACCTTTAACACTGAAGCTTTCTTT. The chain recombines TRBV29-1 with TRBJ1-1; D is uncertain. This CDR3 comprises 17 residues. The germline V gene has CDR1 SQVTM and CDR2 ANQGSEA. The V end lost 6 bases, the J end lost 2 bases, and 25 bases lay between the germline ends.

In this sample, this clonotype turned up many times. The chain combines TRBV11-1 with TRBJ2-1, with TRBD2 as a possible D gene (5 bases). This CDR3 has 14 amino acids. Trimming removed 2 bases from V and 3 bases from J, with 8 bases in between. The V gene's germline CDR1 is SGHAT and CDR2 FQDESV (reference sequence). The CDR3 loop reads CASSLHGSYNEQFF. The CDR3 DNA sequence: TGTGCCAGCAGCTTACATGGGAGCTACAATGAGCAGTTCTTC.

The gene calls are TRBV11-2 and TRBJ2-1, with TRBD2 matching over 14 bases. The junction had 22 bases not matched to a gene; V was cut back by 3 bases and J by 3 bases. Germline CDR1 is SGHAT and CDR2 is FQNNGV. This CDR3 has 23 residues. The CDR3 sequence is CASSLGLAGELLPQGLSYNEQFF. CDR3 nucleotides: TGTGCCAGCAGCTTGGGACTAGCGGGGGAGCTACTCCCCCAGGGTCTTAGCTACAATGAGCAGTTCTTC.

This clonotype has more than one count but fewer than ten. The chain carries TRBV10-3 and TRBJ2-4; 8 bases map to TRBD1. The J segment lost 6 bases and the V segment lost 6 bases, leaving 10 bases of the junction unmatched. CDR1 ENHRY and CDR2 SYGVKD come from the germline V gene. The CDR3 totals 15 residues. The CDR3 loop reads CAIRIKGQGLNIQYF. CDR3 sequence (DNA): TGTGCCATCAGGATCAAAGGACAGGGCCTAAACATTCAGTACTTC.

Points on this clonotype: A read error is possible here, since a much larger clone lies one base away. The chain recombines TRBV28 with TRBJ2-7; D possibly corresponds to TRBD2 (5 bases). Per germline, CDR1 MDHEN and CDR2 SYDVKM. V lost 5 bases and J lost 3, with 11 bases in between. CDR3 length equals 13 residues. The CDR3 region has the DNA TGTGCCAGCAGTGGAGGACTCCACTACGAGCAGTACTTC. The encoded protein is CASSGGLHYEQYF. The full variable domain, its missing parts supplied by reference TRBV28 and TRBJ2-7, is DVKVTQSSRYLVKRTGEKVFLECVQDMDHENMFWYRQDPGLGLRLIYFSYDVKMKEKGDIPEGYSVSREKKERFSLILESASTNQTSMYLCASSGGLHYEQYFGPGTRLTVT.

This chain uses TRBV29-1 with TRBJ2-5; 7 nucleotides line up with TRBD2. The J call may be mistaken, given a closer DNA end match to TRBJ2-1. This CDR3 contains 12 residues. Germline CDR1 is SQVTM and CDR2 is ANQGSEA. The CDR3 region is CSVRAGQETQFF. CDR3 nucleotides: TGCAGCGTTAGAGCGGGGCAAGAGACCCAGTTCTTC.

As to this clonotype: The germline gene is not matched at one end of the junction; a read error may be the cause. This chain connects TRBV16 to TRBJ1-2, with a possible D match to TRBD1 (6 bases). Germline-derived CDR1 and CDR2 are KGHSY and FQNENV. This CDR3 comprises 17 residues. The CDR3 reads CAGSQSGAGRANYGYTF. In DNA, the CDR3 is TGTGCCGGCAGCCAATCGGGGGCAGGACGGGCTAACTATGGCTACACCTTC.